This section outlines one TCR beta chain sequence together with its context. In this sample, this clonotype turned up many times. It has no known antigen specificity. No base qualities exist here, and no much larger clone lies one base off it. The record originates from a study of HIV-infected patients and healthy controls (dated by TCRdb to the mid-2010s). About the study as a whole: Although they stayed below normal ranges, CD4 counts in about 85% of the 16 patients rose modestly but significantly after three months of therapy. No consistent shift in CD8 counts was seen during early therapy, whereas a slight rise was seen in the CD4:CD8 ratio. Viral load became undetectable in about 70% of the 16 patients by the second bleed and in all patients after a further year of therapy. Relative to controls, total CDR3 counts per chain did not differ significantly, and patients lacked overall T-cell lymphocytopenia. The study tested whether deep TCR repertoire sequencing of HIV patients' small blood samples could capture immune perturbation and reconstitution. Findings and caveats that apply to the study as a whole: Comparisons were complicated by unequal numbers of distinct sequences between patients and controls, and rare events from HIV-infected data were overweighted by size-matching. Donor HLA types were not determined in the study. Alpha-beta chain pairing was not determined in the samples. The observed differences in diversity could not be explained by the slight differences in age and sex profiles between the study cohorts. Compared with untreated HIV+ repertoires, healthy control repertoires had roughly threefold more distinct CDR3s and a higher Shannon diversity. MAIT cell alpha-chain CDR3s were found at high frequency in healthy controls but were severely depleted in HIV+ repertoires. HIV-associated CDR3s exhibited a significant reduction in frequency during therapy, whereas CMV-associated CDR3s exhibited no significant change, although the majority increased in frequency. Both the Jaccard index and the count of highly shared sequences showed that healthy controls shared more CDR3s between individuals than HIV+ patients did. Size-matched repertoire data did not replicate the apparent post-therapy recovery of the Gini index in HIV-infected patients. Sequencing depth was restricted by the use of whole blood, which also prevented the dynamics of distinct T-cell subpopulations from being separated. Treated samples represented only three to four months of therapy, a duration arguably insufficient for detecting immune reconstitution in view of low adult thymic output. Mean usage differed significantly between HIV-infected patients and controls for eight alpha and eight beta V genes. Processing included only sixteen HIV-infected individuals, and this was regarded by the authors as a major limit on how widely the findings apply. Oligoclonality may be reflected in the significantly higher mean Gini indices of HIV-infected repertoires compared with controls.

Follow-up blood from HIV-infected patients was collected roughly three months, about 14 weeks, after antiretroviral therapy began. Whole blood was used without fractionating the cells, so the repertoire represented all peripheral T cells without sorting. An approximately 2.6 ml sample of peripheral blood was drawn into Tempus tubes for RNA extraction. Treatment interruptions were among the grounds for excluding patients from enrollment, as were febrile or AIDS-related illness, tumors, hepatitis B or C coinfection, immunomodulatory therapy and recent vaccination. The TURBO-DNase kit was used to remove leftover genomic DNA, and GLOBINclear was used to deplete globin mRNA. About 470 ng RNA was reverse transcribed with SuperScript III using primers against the alpha and beta constant regions. Separate alpha and beta chain libraries were made by chain-specific third strand synthesis with multiplexing indices. The protocol used a single primer pair to amplify all rearrangements within a chain, which avoided primer bias, and attached molecular barcodes to each cDNA molecule. T4 RNA Ligase 1 joined purified cDNA to a 5' RACE adapter that carried a random hexamer and the SP2 sequencing primer site. The authors primed second strand synthesis from the SP2 site with Phusion polymerase and used slow temperature ramps to favor optimal annealing. Two random hexamer sequences, both added before amplification and joined together, made up the 12-nucleotide barcode of each molecule. A brief initial PCR introduced P5 and P7 adapter elements together with a second index, and a roughly 23-cycle amplification PCR using P5s and P7 primers was subsequently performed. Libraries received about 25 PCR cycles in total, were quantified on a Qubit, sized on a Bioanalyzer, and diluted to 4 nM. Sequencing of the normalized libraries was performed on an Illumina MiSeq with 2 x 250 paired-end kits. MinElute columns were the means by which the reverse transcription reactions were cleaned up, and the reactions were eluted into around 10 ul Tris-Cl. A 1:1 ratio of AMPure XP beads was used to clean the adapter ligations after they had run for 20 to 25 hours at 16 degrees C. The published analysis was carried out like this. Demultiplexed FASTQ files were processed with a modified Decombinator by which V, J, insert and barcode information was output. Sequences that shared a barcode but differed from the dominant sequence were treated as errors and discarded, and barcodes were clustered at Levenshtein distance 3 and counted to estimate the original cDNA molecules. The R packages ineq, vegan, igraph and RCytoscape were used for downstream analyses, together with IMGT nomenclature and CDR3 definitions. V gene usage was computed over distinct sequences, each TCR counted once to avoid skew from clonal expansion. Whenever two unique CDR3 amino acid sequences within a donor differed by a single Levenshtein edit, similarity networks linked them. The authors compiled published HIV-specific CDR3s (almost 95 alpha, approximately 640 beta) and CMV-specific CDR3s (around 14 alpha, a few hundred beta) and searched for them in the repertoires. Random subsampling to size-matched repertoires demonstrated that the decreased diversity in patients did not result from their lower sequence numbers. TCRdb itself trimmed the public reads at Q25 with fastp, ran MiXCR and retained productive beta chains. Entries that share a CDR3 protein sequence are merged under the most common genes and DNA. TCRdb, not the original authors, processed these V and J calls. This sample has over 5,000 distinct CDR3 sequences in its table, and roughly 22% of those were observed once. The ten largest clones add up to 29% of the sample.

Sequences SQVTM (CDR1) and ANQGSEA (CDR2) are obtained from the germline V gene. V and J lose 3 bases and 7 bases, and a span of 13 bases separates them. Inclusive of the bounding cysteine and phenylalanine, the CDR3 is 13 residues long. The entry retains the CDR3 DNA only, 39 bases that are in frame from base 1. The sequence was obtained from an adult with HIV infection. The input for sequencing was blood, taken during antiretroviral therapy. The rearranged segments are TRBV29-1 and TRBJ2-1, with an unclear D gene assignment. The CDR3 region: CSVEGPNRNEQFF. The sequenced DNA: TGCAGCGTTGAGGGTCCTAATAGGAATGAGCAGTTCTTC.